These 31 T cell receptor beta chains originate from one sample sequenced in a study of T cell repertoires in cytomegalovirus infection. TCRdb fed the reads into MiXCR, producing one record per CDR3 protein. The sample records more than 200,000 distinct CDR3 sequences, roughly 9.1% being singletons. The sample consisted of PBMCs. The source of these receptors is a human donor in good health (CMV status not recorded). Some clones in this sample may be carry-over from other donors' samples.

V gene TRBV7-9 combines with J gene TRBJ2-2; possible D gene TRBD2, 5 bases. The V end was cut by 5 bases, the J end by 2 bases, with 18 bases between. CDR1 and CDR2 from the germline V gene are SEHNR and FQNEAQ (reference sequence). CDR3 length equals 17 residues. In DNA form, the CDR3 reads TGTGCCAGCAGCCCTAGCCAAGCATTAACTAACACCGGGGAGCTGTTTTTT. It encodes CASSPSQALTNTGELFF.

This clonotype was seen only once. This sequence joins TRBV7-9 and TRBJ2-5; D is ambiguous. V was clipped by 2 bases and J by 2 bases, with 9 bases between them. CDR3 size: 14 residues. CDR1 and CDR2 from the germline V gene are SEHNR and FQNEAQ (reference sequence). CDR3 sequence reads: CASSLRTKQETQYF. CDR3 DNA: TGTGCCAGCAGCTTACGGACCAAACAAGAGACCCAGTACTTC.

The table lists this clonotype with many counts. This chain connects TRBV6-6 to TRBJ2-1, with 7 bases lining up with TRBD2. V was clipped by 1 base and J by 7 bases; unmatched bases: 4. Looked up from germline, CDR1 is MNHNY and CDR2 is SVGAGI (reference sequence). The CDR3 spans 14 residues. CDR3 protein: CASSYLRERNEQFF. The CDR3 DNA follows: TGTGCCAGCAGTTACTTGCGGGAGAGGAATGAGCAGTTCTTC.

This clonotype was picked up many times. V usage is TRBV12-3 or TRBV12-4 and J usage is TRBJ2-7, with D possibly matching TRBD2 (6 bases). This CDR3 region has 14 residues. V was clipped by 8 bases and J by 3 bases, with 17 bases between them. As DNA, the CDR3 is TGTGCCAGCGGCCTCGGAGGGAGTAGCTACGAGCAGTACTTC. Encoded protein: CASGLGGSSYEQYF.

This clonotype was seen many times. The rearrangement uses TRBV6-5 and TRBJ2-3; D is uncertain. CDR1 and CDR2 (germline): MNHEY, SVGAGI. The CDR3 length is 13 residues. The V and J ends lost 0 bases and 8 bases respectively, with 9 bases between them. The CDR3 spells CASSYSQTGTQYF. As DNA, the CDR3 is TGTGCCAGCAGTTACTCCCAGACCGGTACGCAGTATTTT.

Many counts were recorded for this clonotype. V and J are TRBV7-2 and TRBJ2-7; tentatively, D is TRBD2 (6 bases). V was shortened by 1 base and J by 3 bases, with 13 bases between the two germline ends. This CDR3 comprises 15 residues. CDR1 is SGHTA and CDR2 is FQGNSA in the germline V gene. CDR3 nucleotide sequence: TGTGCCAGCAGCTTAGTCACTGGGACTGGCTACGAGCAGTACTTC. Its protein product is CASSLVTGTGYEQYF. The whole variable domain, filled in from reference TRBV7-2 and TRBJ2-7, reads GAGVSQSPSNKVTEKGKDVELRCDPISGHTALYWYRQSLGQGLEFLIYFQGNSAPDKSGLPSDRFSAERTGGSVSTLTIQRTQQEDSAVYLCASSLVTGTGYEQYFGPGTRLTVT.

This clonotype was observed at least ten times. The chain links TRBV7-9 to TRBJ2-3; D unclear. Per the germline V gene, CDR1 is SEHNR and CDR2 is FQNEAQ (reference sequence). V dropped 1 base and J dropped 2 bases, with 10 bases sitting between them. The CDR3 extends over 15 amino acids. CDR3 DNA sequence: TGTGCCAGCAGCTTAGAGGTTAGCCTCACAGATACGCAGTATTTT. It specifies CASSLEVSLTDTQYF.

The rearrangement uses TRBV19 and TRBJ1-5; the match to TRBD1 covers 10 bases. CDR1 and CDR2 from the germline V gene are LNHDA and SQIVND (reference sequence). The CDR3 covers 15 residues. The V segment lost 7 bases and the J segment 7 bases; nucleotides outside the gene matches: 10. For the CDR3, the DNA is TGTGCCAGTAAGGGGGACAGGGGCCTGGTACAGCCCCAGCATTTT. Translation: CASKGDRGLVQPQHF.

CDR3 amino acids: CASSLWVRGTGTYEQYF. CDR3 nucleotides: TGTGCCAGCAGTTTATGGGTTAGGGGGACAGGTACCTACGAGCAGTACTTC. This chain connects TRBV12-3 or TRBV12-4 to TRBJ2-7; 8 bases fit TRBD1. V trimming: 2 bases; J trimming: 2 bases; junction bases outside the gene matches: 11. The CDR3 contains 17 residues.

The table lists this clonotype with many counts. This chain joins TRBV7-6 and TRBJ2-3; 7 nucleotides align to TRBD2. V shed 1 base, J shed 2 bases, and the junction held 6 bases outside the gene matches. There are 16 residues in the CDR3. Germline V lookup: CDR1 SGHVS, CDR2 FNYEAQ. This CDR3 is CASSLVQAGPTDTQYF. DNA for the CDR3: TGTGCCAGCAGCTTAGTTCAAGCGGGGCCCACAGATACGCAGTATTTT.

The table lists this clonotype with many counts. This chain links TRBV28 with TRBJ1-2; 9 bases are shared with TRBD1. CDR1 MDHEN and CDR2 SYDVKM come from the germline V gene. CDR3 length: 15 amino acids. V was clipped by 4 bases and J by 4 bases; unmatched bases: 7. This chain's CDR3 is CASSSTGTGSYGYTF. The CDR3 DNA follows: TGTGCCAGCAGTTCCACCGGGACAGGGAGCTATGGCTACACCTTC.

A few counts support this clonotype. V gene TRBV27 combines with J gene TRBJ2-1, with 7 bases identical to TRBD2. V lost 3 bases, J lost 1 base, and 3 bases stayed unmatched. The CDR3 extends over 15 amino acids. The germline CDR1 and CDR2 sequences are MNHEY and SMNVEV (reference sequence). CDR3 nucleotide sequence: TGTGCCAGCAGTTTCCAGCGGGGTTCCTACAATGAGCAGTTCTTC. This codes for CASSFQRGSYNEQFF.

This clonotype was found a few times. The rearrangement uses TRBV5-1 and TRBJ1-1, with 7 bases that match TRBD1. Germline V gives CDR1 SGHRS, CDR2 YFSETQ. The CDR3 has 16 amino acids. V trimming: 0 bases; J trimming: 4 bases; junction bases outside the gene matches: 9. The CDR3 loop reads CASSLDKTGSSTEAFF. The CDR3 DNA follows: TGCGCCAGCAGCTTGGACAAGACAGGGTCTAGCACTGAAGCTTTCTTT. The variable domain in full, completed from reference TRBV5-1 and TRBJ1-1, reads KAGVTQTPRYLIKTRGQQVTLSCSPISGHRSVSWYQQTPGQGLQFLFEYFSETQRNKGNFPGRFSGRQFSNSRSEMNVSTLELGDSALYLCASSLDKTGSSTEAFFGQGTRLTVV.

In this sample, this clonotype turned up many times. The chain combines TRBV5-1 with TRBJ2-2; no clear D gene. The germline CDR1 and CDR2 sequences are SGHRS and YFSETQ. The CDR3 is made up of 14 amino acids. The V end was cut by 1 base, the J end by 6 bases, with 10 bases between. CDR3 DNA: TGCGCCAGCAGCTTGTCGGGTTACGCCGGGGAGCTGTTTTTT. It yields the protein CASSLSGYAGELFF.

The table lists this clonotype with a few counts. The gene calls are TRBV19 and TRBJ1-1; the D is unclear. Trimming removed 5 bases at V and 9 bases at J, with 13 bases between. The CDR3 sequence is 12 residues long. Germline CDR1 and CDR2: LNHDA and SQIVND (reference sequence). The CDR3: CASSPAGGKAFF. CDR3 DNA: TGTGCCAGTAGTCCAGCAGGTGGCAAAGCTTTCTTT.

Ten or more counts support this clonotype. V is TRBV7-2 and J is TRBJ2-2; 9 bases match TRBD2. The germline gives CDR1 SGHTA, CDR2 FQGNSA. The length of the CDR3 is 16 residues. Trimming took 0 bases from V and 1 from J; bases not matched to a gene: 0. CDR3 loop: CASSLASGRNTGELFF. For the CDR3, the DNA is TGTGCCAGCAGCTTAGCTAGCGGGAGGAACACCGGGGAGCTGTTTTTT.

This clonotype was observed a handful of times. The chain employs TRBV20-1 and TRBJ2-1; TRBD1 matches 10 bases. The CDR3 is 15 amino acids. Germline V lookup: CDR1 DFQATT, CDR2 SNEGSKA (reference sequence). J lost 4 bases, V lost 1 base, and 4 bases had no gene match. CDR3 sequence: CSARARTGGYNEQFF. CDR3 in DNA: TGCAGTGCTAGAGCCCGGACAGGGGGGTACAATGAGCAGTTCTTC.

The CDR3 DNA reads as TGCAGTGCTACCCAATCGGGGGTGCCCCAGCATTTT. It yields the protein CSATQSGVPQHF. The genes are TRBV20-1 and TRBJ1-5; TRBD1 is a possible D gene (5 bases). V lost 4 bases to trimming and J lost 9 bases, with 13 bases between them. The CDR3 sequence is 12 residues long. Germline V gene lookup returns CDR1 DFQATT and CDR2 SNEGSKA (reference sequence).

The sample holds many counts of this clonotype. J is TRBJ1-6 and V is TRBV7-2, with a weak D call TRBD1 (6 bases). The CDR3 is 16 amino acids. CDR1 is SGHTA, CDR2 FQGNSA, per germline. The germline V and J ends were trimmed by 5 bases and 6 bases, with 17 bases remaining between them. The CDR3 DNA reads TGTGCCAGCAGCCGCCTCCCGTCAGGGGCTAATTCACCCCTCCACTTT. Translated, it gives CASSRLPSGANSPLHF.

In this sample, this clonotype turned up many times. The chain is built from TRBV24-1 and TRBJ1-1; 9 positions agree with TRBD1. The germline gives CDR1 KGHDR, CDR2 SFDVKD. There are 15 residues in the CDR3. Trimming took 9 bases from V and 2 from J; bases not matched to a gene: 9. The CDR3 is CATAPGTGTNTEAFF. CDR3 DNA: TGTGCCACCGCACCCGGGACAGGGACCAACACTGAAGCTTTCTTT.

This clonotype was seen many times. The CDR3 DNA reads TGTGCCAGCAGCGGGGGGGGCCCCAATCAGCCCCAGCATTTT. This encodes CASSGGGPNQPQHF. The J gene is TRBJ1-5, the V gene TRBV7-2, with D perhaps matching TRBD1 (6 bases). V was shortened by 5 bases and J by 3 bases, with 11 bases between the two germline ends. The CDR3 has 14 amino acids. In germline, CDR1 is SGHTA, CDR2 FQGNSA.

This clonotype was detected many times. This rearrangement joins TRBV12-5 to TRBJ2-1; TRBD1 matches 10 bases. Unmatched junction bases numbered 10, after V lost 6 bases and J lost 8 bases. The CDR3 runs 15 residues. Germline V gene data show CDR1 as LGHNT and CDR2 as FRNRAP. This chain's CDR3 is CASGQGQGLVDEQFF. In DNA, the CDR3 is TGTGCTAGTGGCCAGGGACAGGGGTTAGTGGATGAGCAGTTCTTC.

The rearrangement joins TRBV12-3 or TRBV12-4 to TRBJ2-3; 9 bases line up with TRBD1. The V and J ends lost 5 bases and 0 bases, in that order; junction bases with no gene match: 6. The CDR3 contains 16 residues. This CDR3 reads CASSPRTGASTDTQYF. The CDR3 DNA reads TGTGCCAGCAGTCCTCGGACAGGGGCTAGCACAGATACGCAGTATTTT.

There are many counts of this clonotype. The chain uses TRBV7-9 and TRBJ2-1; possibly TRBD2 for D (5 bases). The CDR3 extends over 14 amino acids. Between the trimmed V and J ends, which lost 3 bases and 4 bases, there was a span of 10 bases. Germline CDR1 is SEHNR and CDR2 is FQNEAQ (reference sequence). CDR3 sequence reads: CASSLEDAYNEQFF. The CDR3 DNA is TGTGCCAGCAGCTTGGAGGACGCATACAATGAGCAGTTCTTC.

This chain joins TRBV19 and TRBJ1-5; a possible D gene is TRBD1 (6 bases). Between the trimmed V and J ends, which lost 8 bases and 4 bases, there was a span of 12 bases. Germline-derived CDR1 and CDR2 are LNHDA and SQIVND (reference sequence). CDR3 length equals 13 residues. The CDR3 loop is CASRDTGNQPQHF. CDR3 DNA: TGTGCCAGTCGGGACACCGGTAATCAGCCCCAGCATTTT.

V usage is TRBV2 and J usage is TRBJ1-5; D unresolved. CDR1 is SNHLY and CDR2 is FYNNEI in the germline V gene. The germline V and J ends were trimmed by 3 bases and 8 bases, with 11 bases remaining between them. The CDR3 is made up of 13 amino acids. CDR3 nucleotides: TGTGCCAGCAGTGAGGTACAGAAGGAGCCCCAGCATTTT. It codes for CASSEVQKEPQHF.

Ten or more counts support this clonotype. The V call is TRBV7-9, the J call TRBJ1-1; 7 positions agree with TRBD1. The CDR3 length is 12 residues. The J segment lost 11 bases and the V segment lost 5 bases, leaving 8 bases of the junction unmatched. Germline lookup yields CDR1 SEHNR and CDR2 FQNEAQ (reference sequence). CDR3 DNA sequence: TGTGCCAGCAGCCGGACAGGAGCGGCTGCTTTCTTT. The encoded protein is CASSRTGAAAFF.

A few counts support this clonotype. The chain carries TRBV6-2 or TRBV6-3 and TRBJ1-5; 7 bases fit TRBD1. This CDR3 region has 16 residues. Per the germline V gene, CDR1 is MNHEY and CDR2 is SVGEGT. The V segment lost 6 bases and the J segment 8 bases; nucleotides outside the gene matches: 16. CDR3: CASSGTGRGQLEPQHF. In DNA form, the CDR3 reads TGTGCCAGCAGCGGTACAGGGAGGGGGCAATTGGAGCCCCAGCATTTT.

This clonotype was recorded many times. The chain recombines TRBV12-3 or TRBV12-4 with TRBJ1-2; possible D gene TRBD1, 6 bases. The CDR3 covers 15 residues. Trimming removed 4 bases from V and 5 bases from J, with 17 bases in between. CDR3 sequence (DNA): TGTGCCAGCAGTTCTTGGCGACAGGCTTCATATGGCTACACCTTC. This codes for CASSSWRQASYGYTF.

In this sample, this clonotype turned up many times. CDR3 coding DNA: TGTGCCAGCAGCTTAGCTCTGGGGGCGAACGAGCAGTACTTC. It encodes CASSLALGANEQYF. V and J are TRBV7-2 and TRBJ2-7; a weak D match, TRBD1 (6 bases). Looked up from germline, CDR1 is SGHTA and CDR2 is FQGNSA. The V gene lost 0 bases and the J gene lost 5 bases, with 11 bases spanning the gap. The CDR3 has 14 amino acids. Full variable domain (remainder filled in from reference TRBV7-2 and TRBJ2-7): GAGVSQSPSNKVTEKGKDVELRCDPISGHTALYWYRQSLGQGLEFLIYFQGNSAPDKSGLPSDRFSAERTGGSVSTLTIQRTQQEDSAVYLCASSLALGANEQYFGPGTRLTVT.

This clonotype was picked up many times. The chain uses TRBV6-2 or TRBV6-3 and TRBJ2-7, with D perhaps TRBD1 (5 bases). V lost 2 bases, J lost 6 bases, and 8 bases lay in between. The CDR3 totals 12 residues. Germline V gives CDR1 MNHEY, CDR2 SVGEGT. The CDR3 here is CASSYPRAEQYF. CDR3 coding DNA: TGTGCCAGCAGTTACCCCAGGGCCGAGCAGTACTTC.